The 7 T cell receptor beta chains below come from one sample, sequenced in a study of blood T cell repertoires in COVID-19 (dated by TCRdb to 2018 to 2020). Libraries were made using the immunoSEQ multiplex PCR assay. TCRdb limited this immuneACCESS table to in-frame rearrangements with V and J called. A share of clones is missing; checked studies link under half to unresolved V genes, and the rest is unexplained. For this sample the table gives about 190,000 clones, of which around 90% were detected only once. About 22% of the sample comes from the top ten. The sequencing input was peripheral blood. Receptor source: a man aged 60 to 75 with active or convalescent COVID-19.

This clone was recorded only once. For the CDR3, the DNA is TGTGCCAGCAGTGACATAGGGACAGGGACAACTGAGACCCAGTACTTC. Translation: CASSDIGTGTTETQYF. The V gene is TRBV2, the J gene TRBJ2-5, with 9 bases that match TRBD1. Germline assignment: CDR1 SNHLY and CDR2 FYNNEI. J lost 5 bases, V lost 3 bases, and 10 bases had no gene match. This CDR3 is built from 16 residues.

This chain links TRBV7-3 with TRBJ2-3; 9 bases fit TRBD2. The CDR3 is 17 amino acids. Germline assignment: CDR1 SGHTA and CDR2 FQGTGA. V dropped 1 base and J dropped 5; count of bases not matched to a gene: 10. CDR3 sequence (DNA): TGTGCCAGCAGCTTAAGTGGCAGCGGGGGGCCAAGAGATACGCAGTATTTT. Translation: CASSLSGSGGPRDTQYF.

The table lists this clone with a few counts. The chain carries TRBV2 and TRBJ1-6, with a possible D match to TRBD1 (6 bases). The V gene's germline CDR1 is SNHLY and CDR2 FYNNEI. The CDR3 loop spans 13 amino acids. V lost 10 bases to trimming and J lost 7 bases, with 14 bases between them. The CDR3 loop reads CATKGDINSPLHF. The CDR3 coding sequence is TGTGCCACCAAGGGGGACATCAATTCACCCCTCCACTTT.

The chain is built from TRBV5-1 and TRBJ1-6, with TRBD1 matching 7 bases. Germline values: CDR1 SGHRS, CDR2 YFSETQ. The trim removed 0 bases at V and 9 bases at J, leaving 9 bases unmatched. This CDR3 has 16 amino acids. CDR3 DNA: TGCGCCAGCAGCTTGGGGGCCCCGGGACAGAGTTCACCCCTCCACTTT. Translated: CASSLGAPGQSSPLHF.

The chain combines TRBV4-1 with TRBJ2-1, with TRBD2 matching 8 bases. This CDR3 has 15 residues. Germline assignment: CDR1 MGHRA and CDR2 YSYEKL. V lost 4 bases to trimming and J lost 2 bases; unmatched junction nucleotides: 4. CDR3 in DNA: TGCGCCAGCAGCCGAATAGCGGGGACCTACAATGAGCAGTTCTTC. Its protein is CASSRIAGTYNEQFF.

This clone was recorded only once. This chain joins TRBV7-9 and TRBJ1-1, with D possibly matching TRBD1 (6 bases). This CDR3 spans 13 amino acids. From germline, CDR1 is SEHNR and CDR2 FQNEAQ (reference sequence). Trimming took off 8 bases at V and 1 base at J, with 11 bases between the two ends. CDR3 residues: CASAVQGNTEAFF. As DNA, the CDR3 is TGTGCCAGCGCGGTACAGGGGAACACTGAAGCTTTCTTT.

This clone was picked up one time. V gene TRBV2 combines with J gene TRBJ2-7; 7 bases are a match to TRBD1. Germline CDR1 is SNHLY and CDR2 is FYNNEI. V gave up 1 base and J gave up 2 bases; unmatched junction bases: 8. The length of the CDR3 is 16 residues. The CDR3 bases are TGTGCCAGCAGTGAAGGTTTCTGGGGACAGACCTACGAGCAGTACTTC. The encoded protein is CASSEGFWGQTYEQYF.